What follows are 6 T cell receptor beta chains derived from one specimen sequenced in a study of T-cell memory formation after mild COVID-19. TCRdb redid the calling of the 5' RACE reads with MiXCR, one entry per CDR3 protein. The repertoire has 270,000 or so distinct CDR3 sequences, roughly 17% of them found once; the top ten carry 20% to 25%. Sequences were obtained from PBMCs or a T cell subset sorted from them (not recorded which). These receptors were taken from a man aged 18 to 29 who had mild COVID-19 (a few samples of this study predate the infection). Cell type and time point are not known.

This clonotype was seen a handful of times. This chain links TRBV5-1 with TRBJ2-1; TRBD2 matches at 7 bases. The CDR3 is made up of 15 amino acids. Germline assignment: CDR1 SGHRS and CDR2 YFSETQ. With 4 bases clipped from V and 7 bases from J, the junction kept 11 bases outside the gene matches. The CDR3 bases are TGCGCCAGCAGCCGGGGGGACGTACTGGGGAATGAGCAGTTCTTC. Its protein product is CASSRGDVLGNEQFF. The entire variable domain, with the rest obtained from reference TRBV5-1 and TRBJ2-1, is as follows: KAGVTQTPRYLIKTRGQQVTLSCSPISGHRSVSWYQQTPGQGLQFLFEYFSETQRNKGNFPGRFSGRQFSNSRSEMNVSTLELGDSALYLCASSRGDVLGNEQFFGPGTRLTVL.

This clonotype has just a few counts. The genes are TRBV5-5 and TRBJ2-6; 11 nucleotides agree with TRBD1. The CDR3 totals 18 residues. V lost 1 base, J lost 4 bases, and 7 bases stayed unmatched. Germline assignment: CDR1 SGHKS and CDR2 YYEKEE (reference sequence). CDR3 sequence (DNA): TGTGCCAGCAGCTTGACTGGACAGGGGGCGGTGGGGGCCAACGTCCTGACTTTC. Its protein product is CASSLTGQGAVGANVLTF.

In this sample, this clonotype turned up a few times. The chain joins TRBV6-5 to TRBJ2-6, with unresolved D. Trimming pared 3 bases from V and 0 bases from J, leaving 15 bases between. The germline CDR1 and CDR2 sequences are MNHEY and SVGAGI. CDR3 length equals 18 residues. In nucleotides, the CDR3 is TGTGCCAGCAGTTATGGGTCTGGGCAAAACTCTGGGGCCAACGTCCTGACTTTC. It encodes CASSYGSGQNSGANVLTF.

The V and J genes are TRBV21-1 and TRBJ1-2; the table's D call of TRBD1 was not tested on the DNA. TRBV21-1 is a pseudogene. CDR3 length: 15 amino acids. The CDR3 DNA is TGTGCCAGCAGCGGCAACAGGGGGCGAGCCTATGGCTACACCTTC. Translated, it gives CASSGNRGRAYGYTF.

This clonotype was seen a few times. The V and J genes are TRBV20-1 and TRBJ2-1; 8 nucleotides align to TRBD1. Germline-derived CDR1 and CDR2 are DFQATT and SNEGSKA (reference sequence). The CDR3 contains 14 residues. The V and J ends lost 3 bases and 8 bases, in that order; junction bases with no gene match: 9. This CDR3 reads CSASRLQGAYEQFF. The DNA of the CDR3 is TGCAGTGCTAGCAGACTCCAGGGGGCCTATGAGCAGTTCTTC.

The gene calls are TRBV6-5 and TRBJ1-1; D perhaps matches TRBD1 (5 bases). Germline CDR1 and CDR2: MNHEY and SVGAGI. The length of the CDR3 is 15 residues. Trimming took off 1 base at V and 0 bases at J, with 9 bases between the two ends. The CDR3 protein is CASSYWGRLNTEAFF. In nucleotides, the CDR3 is TGTGCCAGCAGTTACTGGGGACGGCTGAACACTGAAGCTTTCTTT.